Below, 2 T cell receptor beta chains from the same sample are listed, as sequenced in a study of T cells in Graves' hyperthyroidism and ophthalmopathy. RNA transcripts yielded amplified TCR beta CDR3 regions. The HTBI primer set was used in a first-round RT-PCR of the TCR CDR3. TCRdb re-called the multiplex PCR reads with MiXCR, one entry per CDR3 protein. The top ten hold 25% to 30% of the sample, which has 400,000 to 600,000 distinct CDR3 sequences, about 16% seen once. The specimen sequenced was blood. The source of these receptors is a woman in her 30s with Graves' ophthalmopathy.

This clonotype was detected ten times or more. The chain combines TRBV7-2 with TRBJ2-3, with a possible D match to TRBD2 (6 bases). CDR3 length: 15 residues. Germline lookup yields CDR1 SGHTA and CDR2 FQGNSA. Trimming took 4 bases from V and 2 from J, leaving 13 bases between them. CDR3 region: CASSSLAVVTDTQYF. CDR3 bases: TGTGCCAGCAGCTCATTAGCGGTAGTCACAGATACGCAGTATTTT.

This clonotype was counted only a few times. In DNA, the CDR3 is TGTGCCACCAAAACTTTCGACAAAGGGGGAAATCGTGTCAACGTCCTGACTTTC. Amino acid sequence: CATKTFDKGGNRVNVLTF. The chain employs TRBV25-1 and TRBJ2-6, with D possibly matching TRBD1 (6 bases). V was cut by 10 bases and J by 9 bases, with 31 bases left in between. CDR1 is MGHDK and CDR2 is SYGVNS in the germline V gene. The CDR3 is 18 amino acids.